This TCR beta chain was retrieved from a study of shared clonotypes between healthy human individuals. Generated by immunoSEQ multiplex PCR, the TCRdb table keeps only in-frame clones and is missing some. The sample comprises hundreds of thousands of clones, 90% to 97% of which are singletons, and approximately 0.06% rests with the top ten. Note on this clone: Its antigen is still unknown.

Notes on the study in general: Between four donors, naive CD4 clonotypes were shared at a level of around 5.2%. Clonotype sharing among donors, it was expected, would be affected by sequencing depth.

This CDR3 has 12 amino acids. V lost 0 bases, J lost 9 bases, and 7 bases lay in between. From germline, CDR1 is SGHRS and CDR2 YFSETQ. Specimen: naive CD4+ T cells sorted from blood. Subset given: CD45RA+ positively selected. The rearrangement uses TRBV5-1 and TRBJ2-1, with D uncertain. The sequence derives from a woman in her twenties or thirties in good health. The CDR3 sequence: CASSLEVGEQFF. The CDR3 DNA follows: TGCGCCAGCAGCTTGGAGGTCGGTGAGCAGTTCTTC.